Listed here are 26 T cell receptor beta chains from one sample, sequenced in a study of blood T cell repertoires in COVID-19. Here immunoSEQ multiplex PCR was the method, and the copy in TCRdb shows in-frame clones only, minus some. The sample carries about 220,000 clones, about 83% recorded once. The sequenced material came from peripheral blood. All receptors come from a woman between 50 and 59 years old with acute or convalescent COVID-19.

The V gene is TRBV14, the J gene TRBJ2-7; possible D gene TRBD1, 5 bases. This CDR3 is built from 17 residues. The germline V gene encodes CDR1 SGHDN and CDR2 FVKESK. The ends were cut back, 4 bases at V and 1 base at J, with 20 bases in the middle. The CDR3 sequence is CASSLKVGQGYSYEQYF. CDR3 nucleotides: TGTGCCAGCAGCCTCAAGGTGGGGCAGGGTTATTCCTACGAGCAGTACTTC.

CDR3 in amino acids: CASSPDRVYEQYF. CDR3 DNA sequence: TGTGCCAGCTCACCGGACAGGGTATACGAGCAGTACTTC. The chain couples TRBV18 to TRBJ2-7; 8 bases fit TRBD1. This CDR3 spans 13 amino acids. Germline values: CDR1 KGHSH, CDR2 LQKENI. The V and J ends lost 3 bases and 4 bases, in that order; junction bases with no gene match: 2.

This rearrangement joins TRBV6-2 or TRBV6-3 to TRBJ2-7; TRBD1 is a possible D gene (6 bases). CDR3 length: 14 amino acids. Per germline, CDR1 MNHEY and CDR2 SVGEGT. V was cut by 2 bases and J by 2 bases, with 10 bases left in between. DNA for the CDR3: TGTGCCAGCAGTTACCTACAGGGTACCTACGAGCAGTACTTC. It codes for CASSYLQGTYEQYF.

The chain has TRBV11-2 and TRBJ2-5; TRBD1 matches 8 bases. Germline V CDR1 and CDR2: SGHAT, FQNNGV. Losses at the gene ends were 7 bases for V and 4 bases for J; bases not matched to a gene: 8. This CDR3 is built from 14 residues. The CDR3 DNA reads as TGTGCCAGCACCGAACACAGGGGGATAGAGACCCAGTACTTC. It encodes CASTEHRGIETQYF.

V and J are TRBV29-1 and TRBJ2-3, with a weak D call TRBD1 (6 bases). V shed 0 bases and J shed 11 bases, with 12 bases lying between them. The CDR3 covers 12 residues. The germline V gene encodes CDR1 SQVTM and CDR2 ANQGSEA. As DNA, the CDR3 is TGCAGCGTTGAAGAGACAGGTTTTAGGCAGTATTTT. As protein: CSVEETGFRQYF.

This chain joins TRBV9 and TRBJ1-3; D ambiguous. The CDR3 is 16 amino acids. Trimming cost V 3 bases and J 0 bases, with 13 bases left between them. CDR1 is SGDLS, CDR2 YYNGEE, per germline. The chain's CDR3 is CASSAGLMASGNTIYF. CDR3 bases: TGTGCCAGCAGCGCTGGCCTGATGGCCTCTGGAAACACCATATATTTT.

The chain combines TRBV2 with TRBJ2-7; 11 bases are shared with TRBD1. Trimming took 3 bases from V and 5 from J; bases not matched to a gene: 6. This CDR3 region has 15 residues. Germline V lookup: CDR1 SNHLY, CDR2 FYNNEI. For the CDR3, the DNA is TGTGCCAGCAGTGATTGGGACAGGGGGATACACGAGCAGTACTTC. It specifies CASSDWDRGIHEQYF. Variable domain in full (rest from reference TRBV2 and TRBJ2-7): EPEVTQTPSHQVTQMGQEVILRCVPISNHLYFYWYRQILGQKVEFLVSFYNNEISEKSEIFDDQFSVERPDGSNFTLKIRSTKLEDSAMYFCASSDWDRGIHEQYFGPGTRLTVT.

This sequence joins TRBV2 and TRBJ1-5; possibly TRBD1 for D (6 bases). CDR3 length: 15 residues. Germline V lookup: CDR1 SNHLY, CDR2 FYNNEI. V lost 4 bases and J 7 bases, leaving 17 bases between the germline ends. DNA for the CDR3: TGTGCCAGCAGTGGCGCCCAGGGGCTCCGGCAGCCCCAGCATTTT. This translates into CASSGAQGLRQPQHF.

The chain carries TRBV7-2 and TRBJ2-1, with TRBD2 matching over 8 bases. CDR3 length equals 18 residues. V lost 5 bases and J lost 0; bases outside the gene matches: 12. Germline V gives CDR1 SGHTA, CDR2 FQGNSA. CDR3 sequence reads: CASSAVTGAGASYNEQFF. CDR3 DNA: TGTGCCAGCAGCGCCGTTACGGGAGCGGGAGCCTCCTACAATGAGCAGTTCTTC.

This chain links TRBV28 with TRBJ2-5, with D tentatively TRBD2 (6 bases). V was shortened by 6 bases and J by 4 bases, with 27 bases between the two germline ends. Per germline, CDR1 MDHEN and CDR2 SYDVKM. The CDR3 is 18 amino acids. The DNA for the CDR3 is TGTGCCAGCAGCCCGCCCGTTAGTAGCGGAGTCCCCCGAGAGACCCAGTACTTC. This encodes CASSPPVSSGVPRETQYF.

This chain connects TRBV11-2 to TRBJ2-2; no reliable D call. The CDR3 contains 16 residues. Germline lookup yields CDR1 SGHAT and CDR2 FQNNGV. V dropped 3 bases and J dropped 1 base, with 12 bases sitting between them. The CDR3 coding sequence is TGTGCCAGCAGCTTTGAAACTTCTCTGAACACCGGGGAGCTGTTTTTT. This encodes CASSFETSLNTGELFF. The variable domain in full, with the rest retrieved from reference TRBV11-2 and TRBJ2-2, is EAGVAQSPRYKIIEKRQSVAFWCNPISGHATLYWYQQILGQGPKLLIQFQNNGVVDDSQLPKDRFSAERLKGVDSTLKIQPAKLEDSAVYLCASSFETSLNTGELFFGEGSRLTVL.

This sequence joins TRBV3-1 (or the pseudogene TRBV3-2) and TRBJ2-7; 8 nucleotides agree with TRBD1. Germline V CDR1 and CDR2: LGHDT, YNNKEL (reference sequence). CDR3 size: 15 residues. V gave up 5 bases and J gave up 5 bases; unmatched junction bases: 11. The CDR3 sequence: CASSSTGTGGNEQYF. DNA for the CDR3: TGTGCCAGCAGCTCGACCGGGACAGGAGGGAACGAGCAGTACTTC.

This clone was recorded a few times. The rearrangement joins TRBV19 to TRBJ2-7, with TRBD2 matching over 9 bases. Looked up from germline, CDR1 is LNHDA and CDR2 is SQIVND (reference sequence). Germline trimming cut 3 bases from V and 7 bases from J; bases unmatched to any gene: 13. The CDR3 covers 16 residues. The CDR3 region is CASSIVSGTSRTEQYF. CDR3 bases: TGTGCCAGTAGTATTGTTTCTGGGACTAGCAGGACAGAGCAGTACTTC.

As to this clone: The sample contains more than one DNA sequence encoding this CDR3. The chain links TRBV5-1 to TRBJ1-2; D is uncertain. V lost 0 bases, J lost 3 bases, and 6 bases lay in between. Germline loops: CDR1 SGHRS, CDR2 YFSETQ. The CDR3 sequence is 13 residues long. The CDR3, as DNA: TGCGCCAGCAGCTTGGACCGGGACTATGGCTACACCTTC. Protein: CASSLDRDYGYTF.

The rearrangement joins TRBV30 to TRBJ2-1; possibly TRBD1 for D (5 bases). With 0 bases removed from V and 5 bases from J, the gap between germline ends came to 8 bases. The CDR3 totals 13 residues. Germline CDR1 GTSNPN, CDR2 SVGIG (reference sequence). The CDR3: CAWSVAGNNEQFF. CDR3 DNA sequence: TGTGCCTGGAGTGTGGCAGGGAACAATGAGCAGTTCTTC.

The CDR3 reads CSVHGGEETQYF. CDR3 DNA sequence: TGCAGCGTTCACGGGGGAGAGGAGACCCAGTACTTC. The V gene is TRBV29-1, the J gene TRBJ2-5, with D perhaps TRBD2 (6 bases). The CDR3 has 12 amino acids. The ends were cut back, 5 bases at V and 5 bases at J, with 12 bases in the middle. Per the germline V gene, CDR1 is SQVTM and CDR2 is ANQGSEA.

A single count supports this clone. V is TRBV5-1 and J is TRBJ2-5; 8 nucleotides agree with TRBD2. The CDR3 extends over 16 amino acids. The V gene end was trimmed by 4 bases and the J gene end by 4 bases; junction bases not matched to a gene: 12. Germline loops: CDR1 SGHRS, CDR2 YFSETQ. Here the CDR3 reads CASSPLTGGPGETQYF. The CDR3 DNA is TGCGCCAGCAGCCCCTTGACGGGAGGGCCTGGAGAGACCCAGTACTTC.

This clone was recorded once. The V call is TRBV4-1, the J call TRBJ1-4; 7 nucleotides agree with TRBD1. Trimming took 0 bases from V and 7 from J; bases not matched to a gene: 17. This CDR3 contains 19 residues. CDR1 MGHRA and CDR2 YSYEKL come from the germline V gene. The CDR3 coding sequence is TGCGCCAGCAGCCAAGATTGGCCGGCGTCCAAGGGGGCGATTGAAAAACTGTTTTTT. This codes for CASSQDWPASKGAIEKLFF.

The CDR3 protein is CASSYQRESYEQYF. Written as DNA, the CDR3 is TGTGCCAGCAGCTATCAGCGGGAGTCCTACGAGCAGTACTTC. This chain joins TRBV7-2 and TRBJ2-7; 8 nucleotides agree with TRBD2. V was pared by 4 bases and J by 1 base, with 3 bases of the junction left unmatched. The CDR3 covers 14 residues. Germline CDR1 SGHTA, CDR2 FQGNSA. Drawing the rest from reference TRBV7-2 and TRBJ2-7, the complete variable domain is GAGVSQSPSNKVTEKGKDVELRCDPISGHTALYWYRQSLGQGLEFLIYFQGNSAPDKSGLPSDRFSAERTGGSVSTLTIQRTQQEDSAVYLCASSYQRESYEQYFGPGTRLTVT.

The sample holds a few counts of this clone. The V call is TRBV7-2, the J call TRBJ1-6; 7 bases map to TRBD1. V lost 2 bases and J lost 6; bases outside the gene matches: 4. In germline, CDR1 is SGHTA, CDR2 FQGNSA. CDR3 length: 15 residues. In DNA form, the CDR3 reads TGTGCCAGCAGCTTACAAGGACAGGTTAATTCACCCCTCCACTTT. It is translated as CASSLQGQVNSPLHF.

The CDR3 DNA follows: TGTGCCAGCACCGCACTAGCGGGTCTATACAATGAGCAGTTCTTC. It encodes CASTALAGLYNEQFF. The rearrangement uses TRBV7-2 and TRBJ2-1; 9 bases line up with TRBD2. The CDR3 totals 15 residues. Trimming took 7 bases from V and 4 from J; bases not matched to a gene: 8. CDR1 and CDR2 (germline): SGHTA, FQGNSA.

The chain is built from TRBV28 and TRBJ1-4; the match to TRBD1 covers 9 bases. Germline CDR1 MDHEN, CDR2 SYDVKM. J lost 7 bases, V lost 4 bases, and 7 bases had no gene match. This CDR3 contains 15 residues. The CDR3 coding sequence is TGTGCCAGCAGTTCCCAAACAGGGGGCGTTGAAAAACTGTTTTTT. It encodes CASSSQTGGVEKLFF. Full variable domain (rest looked up from reference TRBV28 and TRBJ1-4): DVKVTQSSRYLVKRTGEKVFLECVQDMDHENMFWYRQDPGLGLRLIYFSYDVKMKEKGDIPEGYSVSREKKERFSLILESASTNQTSMYLCASSSQTGGVEKLFFGSGTQLSVL.

This chain connects TRBV28 to TRBJ2-1, with no clear D. The CDR3 sequence is 14 residues long. Per germline, CDR1 MDHEN and CDR2 SYDVKM. Trimming took off 3 bases at V and 9 bases at J, with 15 bases between the two ends. The CDR3 nucleotides are TGTGCCAGCAGTTTGCGTCTTCCCGTCGGTGAGCAGTTCTTC. Residues: CASSLRLPVGEQFF.

The chain has TRBV18 and TRBJ2-1, with 12 bases identical to TRBD1. V trimming: 5 bases; J trimming: 9 bases; junction bases outside the gene matches: 17. This CDR3 is 18 amino acids long. Germline CDR1 reads KGHSH; CDR2 reads LQKENI. The CDR3 DNA sequence: TGTGCCAGCTCATCGACACCGACCGGGACAGGGGGCTTTAGTGAGCAGTTCTTC. Residues: CASSSTPTGTGGFSEQFF. The full variable domain, in which reference TRBV18 and TRBJ2-1 provide the parts outside the CDR3, is NAGVMQNPRHLVRRRGQEARLRCSPMKGHSHVYWYRQLPEEGLKFMVYLQKENIIDESGMPKERFSAEFPKEGPSILRIQQVVRGDSAAYFCASSSTPTGTGGFSEQFFGPGTRLTVL.

This sequence joins TRBV5-4 and TRBJ2-3, with D possibly TRBD2 on 6 matching bases. The CDR3 length is 14 residues. V lost 4 bases and J lost 7, with 16 bases in between. Germline assignment: CDR1 SGHNT and CDR2 YYREEE (reference sequence). The CDR3 DNA is TGTGCCAGCAGCACGGAAGCGGGCCTCAATACGCAGTATTTT. This gives the protein CASSTEAGLNTQYF.

This clone has a single count. The gene calls are TRBV5-4 and TRBJ2-7; 10 positions match TRBD1. V was clipped by 0 bases and J by 5 bases; unmatched bases: 5. This CDR3 spans 15 amino acids. Germline V gives CDR1 SGHNT, CDR2 YYREEE (reference sequence). Here the CDR3 reads CASSLGGTGVDEQYF. The CDR3 nucleotides read TGTGCCAGCAGCTTGGGGGGGACAGGGGTGGACGAGCAGTACTTC.